These T cell receptor beta chains were read from a single sample in a study of pediatric ulcerative colitis. The data were produced by immunoSEQ multiplex PCR, yet TCRdb's version contains in-frame clones alone and is incomplete. The data hold 4,500 to 5,500 clones, with roughly nine tenths observed a single time. Source material: blood. These receptors all stem from a boy aged 5-17 years with mild ulcerative colitis. CDR3s include the opening cysteine and the closing phenylalanine or tryptophan. D genes are given only for firm matches. Only some rows state a clone size, as once, few, many or a class for expanded clones.

>-|TRBJ1-1|-|TRBV28
CASSFPAGENTEAFF
TGTGCCAGCAGTTTCCCCGCCGGGGAAAACACTGAAGCTTTCTTT
>-|TRBJ2-7|TRBD2|TRBV19
CASSIGASGSYEQYF
TGTGCCAGTAGTATAGGTGCTAGCGGGAGCTACGAGCAGTACTTC
>-|TRBJ1-3|-|TRBV5-1
CASSLGHSGNTIYF
TGCGCCAGCAGCTTGGGGCACTCTGGAAACACCATATATTTT
>-|TRBJ1-3|-|TRBV6-1
CASSEASSGASGNTIYF
TGTGCCAGCAGTGAAGCTTCAAGTGGAGCCTCTGGAAACACCATATATTTT
>once|TRBJ2-7|-|TRBV5-4
CASSSGPYEQYF
TGTGCCAGCTCCTCGGGTCCCTACGAGCAGTACTTC
>-|TRBJ1-5|-|TRBV7-9
CASSLGAGFQPQHF
TGTGCCAGCAGCTTAGGTGCAGGGTTTCAGCCCCAGCATTTT
>-|TRBJ2-7|TRBD1|TRBV5-1
CASSSTGDFGIHEQYF
TGCGCCAGCAGCTCGACAGGGGACTTTGGCATCCACGAGCAGTACTTC
>once|TRBJ2-3|-|TRBV4-1
CASSQESGAGTQYF
TGCGCCAGCAGCCAAGAGTCGGGGGCAGGTACGCAGTATTTT
>few|TRBJ2-7|-|TRBV2
CASSEALYEQYF
TGTGCCAGCAGTGAAGCCCTGTACGAGCAGTACTTC
>-|TRBJ2-7|TRBD1|TRBV25-1
CASSWTGEFYEQYF
TGTGCCAGCAGTTGGACAGGGGAGTTCTACGAGCAGTACTTC
>-|TRBJ2-2|-|TRBV7-2
CASSLGTLGTGELFF
TGTGCCAGCAGCTTAGGTACCCTAGGCACCGGGGAGCTGTTTTTT
>-|TRBJ1-1|-|TRBV10-3
CAIKGGTEAFF
TGTGCCATCAAAGGGGGCACTGAAGCTTTCTTT
>-|TRBJ2-3|TRBD1|TRBV28
CASSLVQGSADTQYF
TGTGCCAGCAGTTTAGTACAGGGGAGCGCAGATACGCAGTATTTT
>-|TRBJ2-5|-|TRBV14
CASSGQRGVRQETQYF
TGTGCCAGCAGCGGCCAAAGGGGGGTAAGGCAAGAGACCCAGTACTTC
>once|TRBJ1-3|-|TRBV6-1
CASSAKDRGNTIYF
TGTGCCAGCAGTGCAAAAGACAGGGGAAACACCATATATTTT
>-|TRBJ2-1|TRBD2|TRBV5-1
CASSLGGTSGSRYNEQFF
TGCGCCAGCAGCTTGGGCGGGACTAGCGGGTCCCGGTACAATGAGCAGTTCTTC
>-|TRBJ1-5|-|TRBV6-5
CASSYSRSSNQPQHF
TGTGCCAGCAGTTACTCCCGGTCTAGCAATCAGCCCCAGCATTTT
>-|TRBJ2-7|-|TRBV5-4
CASSPGQSNYEQYF
TGTGCCAGCAGCCCAGGACAGTCAAACTACGAGCAGTACTTC
>-|TRBJ1-1|-|TRBV28
CASSSPQGLGTEAFF
TGTGCCAGCAGTTCCCCTCAGGGGCTGGGCACTGAAGCTTTCTTT
>-|TRBJ1-2|-|TRBV20-1
CSARNRDSYTF
TGCAGTGCTAGAAACAGGGATAGCTACACCTTC
>-|TRBJ1-4|-|TRBV28
CASSLAAEANEKLFF
TGTGCCAGCAGTTTAGCGGCAGAGGCAAATGAAAAACTGTTTTTT
>-|TRBJ1-5|-|TRBV28
CASSLYGQPQHF
TGTGCCAGCAGTTTATACGGTCAGCCCCAGCATTTT
>-|TRBJ1-1|TRBD1|TRBV7-8
CASSDRGPLVTEAFF
TGTGCCAGCAGCGACAGGGGGCCCCTGGTCACTGAAGCTTTCTTT
>once|TRBJ2-1|TRBD2|TRBV5-4
CASSLLRTSSDNEQFF
TGTGCCAGCAGCTTGCTGAGGACTAGCAGTGACAATGAGCAGTTCTTC
>-|TRBJ2-1|-|TRBV10-1
CASSDFVSGEQFF
TGCGCCAGCAGTGATTTCGTGTCAGGGGAACAGTTCTTC
>-|TRBJ2-2|-|TRBV5-1
CASSFDLQGGGRTGELFF
TGCGCCAGCAGCTTTGACCTTCAAGGGGGAGGTCGGACCGGGGAGCTGTTTTTT
>-|TRBJ1-1|-|TRBV2
CASSESPEAFF
TGTGCCAGCAGTGAATCCCCCGAAGCTTTCTTT
>-|TRBJ2-2|-|TRBV6-4
CASSLGAGVTGELFF
TGTGCCAGCAGTCTGGGGGCGGGAGTCACCGGGGAGCTGTTTTTT
>-|TRBJ1-1|-|TRBV4-1
CASSLGSEAFF
TGCGCCAGCAGCCTAGGGAGTGAAGCTTTCTTT
>-|TRBJ2-2|-|TRBV9
CASSLLSTTSRSTGELFF
TGTGCCAGCAGCTTGTTGTCAACGACTAGTCGATCCACCGGGGAGCTGTTTTTT
>-|TRBJ2-7|-|TRBV29-1
CSAKSDRRYEQYF
TGCAGCGCCAAATCGGACAGACGCTACGAGCAGTACTTC
>-|TRBJ1-5|TRBD1|TRBV28
CASTPGGTPYSNQPQHF
TGTGCCAGCACCCCAGGGGGGACACCATATAGCAATCAGCCCCAGCATTTT
>-|TRBJ1-5|-|TRBV28
CASSLQGRNQPQHF
TGTGCCAGCAGTTTACAGGGGCGCAATCAGCCCCAGCATTTT
>-|TRBJ1-1|-|TRBV7-6
CASSLDRAGTEAFF
TGTGCCAGCAGCTTAGACAGGGCCGGCACTGAAGCTTTCTTT
>-|TRBJ2-7|TRBD2|TRBV5-1
CASSKGLAPYEQYF
TGCGCCAGCAGCAAAGGACTAGCGCCCTACGAGCAGTACTTC
>-|TRBJ2-1|-|TRBV2
CASRITGPYNEQFF
TGTGCCAGCAGAATAACAGGGCCCTACAATGAGCAGTTCTTC
>-|TRBJ1-3|-|TRBV28
CASRPGSASSGNTIYF
TGTGCCAGCAGACCGGGGTCCGCGAGCTCTGGAAACACCATATATTTT
>-|TRBJ2-7|-|TRBV7-6
CASSSPGLHYEQYF
TGTGCCAGCAGCTCTCCGGGACTGCACTACGAGCAGTACTTC
>-|TRBJ1-1|-|TRBV15
CATSRDSDGPEAFF
TGTGCCACCAGCAGAGATAGTGACGGGCCTGAAGCTTTCTTT
>-|TRBJ2-2|-|TRBV6-4
CASSRQNTGELFF
TGTGCCAGCAGTCGACAGAACACCGGGGAGCTGTTTTTT
>-|TRBJ2-5|-|TRBV10-2
CASTEDTRGIKQETQYF
TGCGCCAGCACCGAGGACACCCGGGGGATTAAGCAAGAGACCCAGTACTTC
>-|TRBJ2-5|-|TRBV5-1
CASSLYQETQYF
TGCGCCAGCAGCTTGTACCAAGAGACCCAGTACTTC
>-|TRBJ2-1|-|TRBV6-5
CASSGDFLLGNEQFF
TGTGCCAGCAGTGGGGACTTTCTTTTGGGGAATGAGCAGTTCTTC
>-|TRBJ1-2|-|TRBV2
CASSESGTGFRGYTF
TGTGCCAGCAGTGAGTCGGGGACGGGGTTTCGGGGCTACACCTTC
>once|TRBJ1-2|-|TRBV4-1
CASSQEAGVYGYTF
TGCGCCAGCAGCCAAGAGGCAGGTGTATATGGCTACACCTTC